A single T cell receptor (beta chain) is shown here with its context. Trimming took 3 bases from V and 7 from J, leaving 16 bases between them. The germline V gene encodes CDR1 LNHDA and CDR2 SQIVND (reference sequence). The CDR3 is 15 residues long. This specimen comes from a study of blood T cells in healthy people across ages. PCR was performed a second time for 7 to 11 cycles using a sample-barcoded 5' primer and a J-beta primer mix. MiXCR, run by TCRdb on the 5' RACE reads, gives a single entry per CDR3 protein. The table shows 2 million or so distinct CDR3 sequences, with roughly 50% occurring only once. Healthy Caucasian individuals from Russia aged about 6 to 90 served as donors.

This clonotype originated in a woman in her forties in good health. The chain employs TRBV19 and TRBJ2-1, with D tentatively TRBD2 (5 bases). Sequencing was performed on blood. DNA of the CDR3: TGTGCCAGTAGTATTCCCACGGGGAGCACGAATGAGCAGTTCTTC. Residues: CASSIPTGSTNEQFF.